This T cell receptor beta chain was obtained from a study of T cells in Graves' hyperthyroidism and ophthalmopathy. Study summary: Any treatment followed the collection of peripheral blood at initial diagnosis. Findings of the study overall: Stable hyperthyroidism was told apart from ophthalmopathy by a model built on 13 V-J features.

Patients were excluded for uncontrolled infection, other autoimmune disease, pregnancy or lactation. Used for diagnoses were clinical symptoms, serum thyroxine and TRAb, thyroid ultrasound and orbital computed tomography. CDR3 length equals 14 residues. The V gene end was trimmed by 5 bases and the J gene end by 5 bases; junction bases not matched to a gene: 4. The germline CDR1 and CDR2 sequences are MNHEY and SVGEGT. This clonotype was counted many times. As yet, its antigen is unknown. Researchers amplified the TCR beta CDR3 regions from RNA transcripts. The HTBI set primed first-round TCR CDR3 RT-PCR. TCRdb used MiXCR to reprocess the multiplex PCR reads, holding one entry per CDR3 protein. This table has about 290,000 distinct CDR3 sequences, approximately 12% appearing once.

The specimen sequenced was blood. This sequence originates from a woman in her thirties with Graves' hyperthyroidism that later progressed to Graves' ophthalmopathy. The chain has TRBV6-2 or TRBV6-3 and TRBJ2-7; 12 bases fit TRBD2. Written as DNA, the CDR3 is TGTGCCAGCAGTCGACTAGCGGGAGTAAACGAGCAGTACTTC. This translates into CASSRLAGVNEQYF.